This T cell receptor (beta chain) was captured in a study of identical twins. A template switching step contributed a universal primer site, while unique molecular identifiers were present in the cDNA. TCRdb redid the calling of the 5' RACE reads with MiXCR, one entry per CDR3 protein. Counted here are roughly 230,000 distinct CDR3 sequences, about 9% occurring once; the ten biggest clones make up over 2.5%. Germline V lookup: CDR1 PRHDT, CDR2 FYEKMQ (reference sequence). Trimming cost V 0 bases and J 3 bases, with 15 bases left between them. The CDR3 is 17 residues long. Note on this clonotype: Its antigen is unidentified.

Findings and limits, study-wide: Beta out-of-frame sequences showed weaker excess twin sharing.

In addition, the sample was reused for a study of yellow fever vaccine responses in identical twins.

This TCR was sampled from a woman younger than 35 in good health. The sequencing sample was made of CD8+ T cells sorted from blood. The chain carries TRBV13 and TRBJ2-1; maybe TRBD1 (7 bases). CDR3 protein: CASSLGRAGGNYNEQFF. DNA for the CDR3: TGTGCCAGCAGCTTAGGCCGGGCAGGGGGGAACTACAATGAGCAGTTCTTC.